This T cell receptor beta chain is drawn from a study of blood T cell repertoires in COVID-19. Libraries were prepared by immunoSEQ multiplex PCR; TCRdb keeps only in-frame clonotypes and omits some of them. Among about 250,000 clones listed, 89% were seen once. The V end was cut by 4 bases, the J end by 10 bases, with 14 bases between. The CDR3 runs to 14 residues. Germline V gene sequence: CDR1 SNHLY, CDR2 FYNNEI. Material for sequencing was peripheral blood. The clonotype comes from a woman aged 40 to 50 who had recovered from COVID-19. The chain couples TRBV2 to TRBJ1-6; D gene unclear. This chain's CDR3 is CASSVLEGGSPLHF. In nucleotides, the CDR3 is TGTGCCAGCAGTGTGTTGGAGGGCGGGTCACCCCTCCACTTT. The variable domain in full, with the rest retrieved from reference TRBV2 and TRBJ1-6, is EPEVTQTPSHQVTQMGQEVILRCVPISNHLYFYWYRQILGQKVEFLVSFYNNEISEKSEIFDDQFSVERPDGSNFTLKIRSTKLEDSAMYFCASSVLEGGSPLHFGNGTRLTVT.